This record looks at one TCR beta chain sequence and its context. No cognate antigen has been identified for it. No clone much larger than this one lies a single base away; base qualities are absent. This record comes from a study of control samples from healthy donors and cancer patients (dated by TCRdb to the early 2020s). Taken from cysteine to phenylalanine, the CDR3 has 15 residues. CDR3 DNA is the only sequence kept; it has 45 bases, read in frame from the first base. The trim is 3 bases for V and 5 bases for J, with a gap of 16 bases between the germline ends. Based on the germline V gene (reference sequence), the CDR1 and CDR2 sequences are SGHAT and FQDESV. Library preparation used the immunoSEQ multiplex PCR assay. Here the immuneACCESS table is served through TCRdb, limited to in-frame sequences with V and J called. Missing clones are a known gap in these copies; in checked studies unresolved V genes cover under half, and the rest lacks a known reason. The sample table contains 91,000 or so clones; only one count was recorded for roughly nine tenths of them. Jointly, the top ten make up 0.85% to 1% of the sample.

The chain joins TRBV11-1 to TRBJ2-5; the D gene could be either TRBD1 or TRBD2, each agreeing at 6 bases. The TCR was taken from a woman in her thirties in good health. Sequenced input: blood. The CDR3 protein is CASSFRGTGAETQYF. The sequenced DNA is TGTGCCAGCAGCTTCCGGGGGACGGGGGCGGAGACCCAGTACTTC.